These 20 T cell receptor beta chains were all obtained from the same sample, sequenced in a study of cytomegalovirus exposure and HLA in healthy donors. The PCR used 60 Vbeta and 13 Jbeta primers. This table comes from immunoSEQ multiplex PCR, and its TCRdb copy is limited to in-frame clones, with some not included. The sample contains 100,000 to 150,000 clones, approximately 79% of which appear only once. Material: PBMCs. These receptors were obtained from a man younger than 40 in good health and CMV-seronegative.

This chain links TRBV18 with TRBJ2-5; TRBD1 might be the D (5 bases). The germline V and J ends were trimmed by 3 bases and 2 bases, with 10 bases remaining between them. Germline CDR1 reads KGHSH; CDR2 reads LQKENI. The CDR3 is 14 residues long. CDR3 amino acids: CASSPGRVQETQYF. CDR3 sequence (DNA): TGTGCCAGCTCACCGGGCAGGGTACAAGAGACCCAGTACTTC. Full variable domain (missing parts from reference TRBV18 and TRBJ2-5): NAGVMQNPRHLVRRRGQEARLRCSPMKGHSHVYWYRQLPEEGLKFMVYLQKENIIDESGMPKERFSAEFPKEGPSILRIQQVVRGDSAAYFCASSPGRVQETQYFGPGTRLLVL.

The chain is built from TRBV13 and TRBJ1-1; the D is unclear. The CDR3 loop spans 14 amino acids. Germline-derived CDR1 and CDR2 are PRHDT and FYEKMQ (reference sequence). V was cut by 2 bases and J by 5 bases, with 12 bases left in between. The CDR3 loop reads CASSLIWEKTEAFF. The CDR3 DNA is TGTGCCAGCAGCTTAATCTGGGAGAAGACTGAAGCTTTCTTT. Based on the CDR3 plus reference TRBV13 and TRBJ1-1, the full variable domain is AAGVIQSPRHLIKEKRETATLKCYPIPRHDTVYWYQQGPGQDPQFLISFYEKMQSDKGSIPDRFSAQQFSDYHSELNMSSLELGDSALYFCASSLIWEKTEAFFGQGTRLTVV.

The V and J genes are TRBV19 and TRBJ1-3; TRBD1 aligns across 7 bases. There are 14 residues in the CDR3. The junction had 9 bases not matched to a gene; V was cut back by 9 bases and J by 4 bases. Germline CDR1 and CDR2: LNHDA and SQIVND (reference sequence). The CDR3 coding sequence is TGTGCCAGCCGGCAGAGGGGGCAAGGAAACACCATATATTTT. It encodes CASRQRGQGNTIYF. Full variable domain (outside the CDR3, taken from reference TRBV19 and TRBJ1-3): DGGITQSPKYLFRKEGQNVTLSCEQNLNHDAMYWYRQDPGQGLRLIYYSQIVNDFQKGDIAEGYSVSREKKESFPLTVTSAQKNPTAFYLCASRQRGQGNTIYFGEGSWLTVV.

The rearrangement links TRBV7-3 to TRBJ2-1, with 9 positions matching TRBD2. CDR1 and CDR2 (germline): SGHTA, FQGTGA. CDR3 length: 15 amino acids. The J segment lost 6 bases and the V segment lost 3 bases, leaving 6 bases of the junction unmatched. The CDR3 DNA follows: TGTGCCAGCAGCTTGTCGGCGGGGGGGGGCAATGAGCAGTTCTTC. It encodes CASSLSAGGGNEQFF.

The chain is built from TRBV6-4 and TRBJ2-3, with 12 bases aligning to TRBD1. Germline lookup yields CDR1 MRHNA and CDR2 SNTAGT. J gave up 5 bases and V 2 bases, and 5 bases lay outside the gene matches. This CDR3 contains 16 residues. As DNA, the CDR3 is TGTGCCAGCAGTGACCGGGGACAGGGGGCAATAGATACGCAGTATTTT. Encoded protein: CASSDRGQGAIDTQYF.

This clone was recorded a few times. The chain combines TRBV11-2 with TRBJ1-1; D is undetermined. Trimming pared 0 bases from V and 0 bases from J, leaving 20 bases between. CDR3 length: 19 amino acids. Germline CDR1 is SGHAT and CDR2 is FQNNGV. CDR3 loop: CASSLETYEETLMNTEAFF. CDR3 sequence (DNA): TGTGCCAGCAGCTTAGAGACTTATGAAGAAACCTTGATGAACACTGAAGCTTTCTTT. The whole variable domain, filled in from reference TRBV11-2 and TRBJ1-1, reads EAGVAQSPRYKIIEKRQSVAFWCNPISGHATLYWYQQILGQGPKLLIQFQNNGVVDDSQLPKDRFSAERLKGVDSTLKIQPAKLEDSAVYLCASSLETYEETLMNTEAFFGQGTRLTVV.

By its share, this clone is medium-sized. This chain joins TRBV4-1 and TRBJ1-1, with a tentative D call TRBD1 (5 bases). CDR3 length equals 14 residues. CDR1 is MGHRA and CDR2 is YSYEKL in the germline V gene. V was cut by 5 bases and J by 7 bases, with 17 bases left in between. The CDR3 nucleotides read TGCGCCAGCAGCAGGCCTAGGAGGGGCGATGAAGCTTTCTTT. Amino acid sequence: CASSRPRRGDEAFF.

The chain employs TRBV21-1 and TRBJ1-2. TRBV21-1 is annotated as a pseudogene. The CDR3 spans 15 residues. The CDR3 bases are TGTGCCAGCAGCAAACTGAGTCCGATCCGATGTGGCTACACCTTC. Translated: CASSKLSPIRCGYTF.

This clone was recorded once. The chain uses TRBV2 and TRBJ2-5; 9 positions match TRBD2. The germline CDR1 and CDR2 sequences are SNHLY and FYNNEI. Germline trimming cut 2 bases from V and 4 bases from J; bases unmatched to any gene: 11. The length of the CDR3 is 17 residues. The chain's CDR3 is CASSEIGGGGAGETQYF. The DNA of the CDR3 is TGTGCCAGCAGTGAAATTGGTGGCGGGGGGGCCGGAGAGACCCAGTACTTC.

The CDR3, as DNA: TGTGCCAGCAGCTTATCTCCGGGACTGATTAACTATGGCTACACCTTC. It yields the protein CASSLSPGLINYGYTF. The genes are TRBV7-2 and TRBJ1-2; maybe TRBD1 (5 bases). Germline V gene lookup returns CDR1 SGHTA and CDR2 FQGNSA. There are 16 residues in the CDR3. The V end lost 2 bases, the J end lost 1 base, and 14 bases lay between the germline ends.

To note about this clone: Distinct nucleotide sequences in the sample also encode this CDR3. The V call is TRBV18, the J call TRBJ1-1; 10 bases line up with TRBD1. V shed 3 bases, J shed 3 bases, and the junction held 1 base outside the gene matches. Germline V CDR1 and CDR2: KGHSH, LQKENI. The CDR3 length is 14 residues. The CDR3 DNA reads as TGTGCCAGCTCACCCGGGACAGGGGACACTGAAGCTTTCTTT. Protein sequence: CASSPGTGDTEAFF. Looking up the rest from reference TRBV18 and TRBJ1-1 gives the full variable domain: NAGVMQNPRHLVRRRGQEARLRCSPMKGHSHVYWYRQLPEEGLKFMVYLQKENIIDESGMPKERFSAEFPKEGPSILRIQQVVRGDSAAYFCASSPGTGDTEAFFGQGTRLTVV.

A remark on this clone: Other nucleotide sequences in the sample specify the same CDR3. The CDR3 coding sequence is TGTGCCAGTAGTATTGGGACAGTACCAGGCTACACCTTC. Translation: CASSIGTVPGYTF. The chain combines TRBV19 with TRBJ1-2; 7 bases match TRBD1. The CDR3 consists of 13 residues. From germline, CDR1 is LNHDA and CDR2 SQIVND (reference sequence). The trim removed 3 bases at V and 8 bases at J, leaving 6 bases unmatched.

The V call is TRBV19, the J call TRBJ1-2; a weak D match, TRBD1 (6 bases). Trimming cost V 6 bases and J 5 bases, with 16 bases left between them. CDR3 size: 14 residues. Germline CDR1 and CDR2: LNHDA and SQIVND (reference sequence). As DNA, the CDR3 is TGTGCCAGTAGGAGACTCGGACAGCAGTATGGCTACACCTTC. Its protein is CASRRLGQQYGYTF.

The rearrangement joins TRBV27 to TRBJ2-4; the match to TRBD2 covers 8 bases. The CDR3 totals 15 residues. The J segment lost 8 bases and the V segment lost 6 bases, leaving 12 bases of the junction unmatched. Germline V gene sequence: CDR1 MNHEY, CDR2 SMNVEV (reference sequence). Written as DNA, the CDR3 is TGTGCCAGCAGGGCCTTACGGGGGGGCCGGGACATTCAGTACTTC. Its translation: CASRALRGGRDIQYF.

This sequence joins TRBV11-3 and TRBJ1-1; D gene uncertain. The germline gives CDR1 SGHNT, CDR2 YENEEA. Trimming stripped 8 bases from V and 0 bases from J, with 16 bases between. The CDR3 has 15 amino acids. The CDR3 is CASQLGRGMNTEAFF. In DNA, the CDR3 is TGTGCCAGCCAACTAGGTCGGGGAATGAACACTGAAGCTTTCTTT.

The chain has TRBV4-1 and TRBJ1-1; tentative D call: TRBD1 (6 bases). With 4 bases removed from V and 1 base from J, the gap between germline ends came to 13 bases. The germline gives CDR1 MGHRA, CDR2 YSYEKL. This CDR3 has 15 residues. CDR3 sequence (DNA): TGCGCCAGCAGCCTCCTTGGGGGCGGGAACACTGAAGCTTTCTTT. Translated, it gives CASSLLGGGNTEAFF.

This clone was detected only a few times. The V and J genes are TRBV7-3 and TRBJ2-1, with 13 positions matching TRBD2. CDR3 length equals 14 residues. Germline trimming cut 3 bases from V and 9 bases from J; bases unmatched to any gene: 2. Per the germline V gene, CDR1 is SGHTA and CDR2 is FQGTGA. The CDR3 DNA reads TGTGCCAGCAGCTTCCGACTAGCGGGGGGTGAGCAGTTCTTC. This codes for CASSFRLAGGEQFF.

The chain uses TRBV29-1 and TRBJ2-1; TRBD1 matches at 7 bases. This CDR3 contains 13 residues. V shed 3 bases and J 4 bases; nucleotides not matched to a gene: 3. The germline gives CDR1 SQVTM, CDR2 ANQGSEA. The CDR3 sequence: CSVEGQRYNEQFF. In nucleotides, the CDR3 is TGCAGCGTTGAGGGACAGCGGTACAATGAGCAGTTCTTC.

This sequence joins TRBV12-5 and TRBJ1-3, with D unclear. This CDR3 contains 13 residues. V shed 6 bases and J shed 4 bases, with 10 bases lying between them. The germline CDR1 and CDR2 sequences are LGHNT and FRNRAP. The CDR3 coding sequence is TGTGCTAGTGGCACGGGTGGAGGAAACACCATATATTTT. This translates into CASGTGGGNTIYF. The full variable domain, with the rest looked up from reference TRBV12-5 and TRBJ1-3, is DARVTQTPRHKVTEMGQEVTMRCQPILGHNTVFWYRQTMMQGLELLAYFRNRAPLDDSGMPKDRFSAEMPDATLATLKIQPSEPRDSAVYFCASGTGGGNTIYFGEGSWLTVV.

With regard to this clone: The junction shows a germline mismatch at one end, possibly a read error. CDR3 protein: CASRGTGGNTMYF. The CDR3 nucleotides read TGTGCCAGCAGGGGGACAGGGGGCAACACCATGTATTTT. The chain uses TRBV27 and TRBJ1-3, with TRBD1 identical over 12 bases. CDR1 and CDR2 from the germline V gene are MNHEY and SMNVEV (reference sequence). The CDR3 totals 13 residues.